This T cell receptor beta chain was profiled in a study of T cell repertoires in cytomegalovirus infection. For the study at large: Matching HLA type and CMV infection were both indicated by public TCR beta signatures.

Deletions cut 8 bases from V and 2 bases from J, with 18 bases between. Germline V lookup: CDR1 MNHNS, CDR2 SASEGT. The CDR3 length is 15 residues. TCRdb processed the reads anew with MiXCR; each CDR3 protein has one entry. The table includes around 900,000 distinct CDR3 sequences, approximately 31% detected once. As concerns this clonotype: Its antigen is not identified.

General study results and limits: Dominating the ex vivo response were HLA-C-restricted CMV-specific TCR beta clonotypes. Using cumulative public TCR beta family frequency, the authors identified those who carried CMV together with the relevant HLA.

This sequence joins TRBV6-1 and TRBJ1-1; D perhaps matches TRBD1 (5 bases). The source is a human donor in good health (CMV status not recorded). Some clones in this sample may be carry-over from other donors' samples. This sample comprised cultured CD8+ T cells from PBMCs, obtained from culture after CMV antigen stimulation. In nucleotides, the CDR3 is TGTGCCAGCCTACAACCCTCAGGACACAACACTGAAGCTTTCTTT. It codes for CASLQPSGHNTEAFF.